The 23 T cell receptor beta chains below all came from one sample that was sequenced in a study of blood T cell repertoires in COVID-19. Clones were read by immunoSEQ multiplex PCR, and TCRdb kept only the in-frame ones, dropping some. The sample lists a few hundred thousand clones, about 85% occurring once. The sample comprised PBMCs or T cells enriched from blood (not recorded which). The receptors were sampled from a man aged 35 to 55 who had recovered from COVID-19.

The chain is built from TRBV29-1 and TRBJ1-2; D might be TRBD1 (5 bases). Germline values: CDR1 SQVTM, CDR2 ANQGSEA. The CDR3 extends over 14 amino acids. Trimming pared 0 bases from V and 3 bases from J, leaving 11 bases between. In nucleotides, the CDR3 is TGCAGCGTTGAAGATCTGGCAGGGCACTATGGCTACACCTTC. The encoded protein is CSVEDLAGHYGYTF.

CDR3 protein: CASRTRLGETQYF. CDR3 nucleotides: TGTGCCAGCAGAACTCGACTAGGGGAGACCCAGTACTTC. The chain carries TRBV27 and TRBJ2-5; perhaps TRBD2 as D (6 bases). Germline values: CDR1 MNHEY, CDR2 SMNVEV (reference sequence). This CDR3 region has 13 residues. Trimming took off 6 bases at V and 5 bases at J, with 13 bases between the two ends.

The J gene is TRBJ1-5, the V gene TRBV13, with D possibly TRBD1 on 5 matching bases. The V end was cut by 4 bases, the J end by 6 bases, with 19 bases between. CDR1 and CDR2 from the germline V gene are PRHDT and FYEKMQ (reference sequence). The CDR3 consists of 16 residues. CDR3 protein: CASSSGRGDATQPQHF. CDR3 nucleotides: TGTGCCAGCAGCTCGGGACGGGGGGACGCAACTCAGCCCCAGCATTTT.

The chain recombines TRBV4-2 with TRBJ2-1, with D possibly being TRBD2 (5 bases). Germline V gene sequence: CDR1 LGHNA, CDR2 YNFKEQ. The germline V and J ends were trimmed by 2 bases and 2 bases, with 13 bases remaining between them. The CDR3 totals 16 residues. The CDR3 region is CASSQLVGETYNEQFF. The CDR3, as DNA: TGTGCCAGCAGCCAATTGGTGGGAGAAACCTACAATGAGCAGTTCTTC.

The V and J genes are TRBV19 and TRBJ2-7; no clear D gene. Trimming shortened V by 1 base and J by 3 bases, and 13 bases separated the two germline ends. Per the germline V gene, CDR1 is LNHDA and CDR2 is SQIVND (reference sequence). The CDR3 is 15 residues long. The CDR3 region is CASSIVPGPNYEQYF. DNA for the CDR3: TGTGCCAGTAGTATAGTCCCAGGTCCTAACTACGAGCAGTACTTC.

The V call is TRBV28, the J call TRBJ2-4; perhaps TRBD1 as D (5 bases). Trimming left V 1 base short and J 6 bases short, with 16 bases between. Per the germline V gene, CDR1 is MDHEN and CDR2 is SYDVKM. This CDR3 region has 16 residues. The CDR3 sequence: CASSLLVGLEGNIQYF. CDR3 DNA: TGTGCCAGCAGTTTATTGGTGGGGCTTGAAGGAAACATTCAGTACTTC.

J is TRBJ1-5 and V is TRBV19; D is undetermined. V shed 6 bases and J shed 4 bases, with 10 bases lying between them. CDR3 length: 13 amino acids. Looked up from germline, CDR1 is LNHDA and CDR2 is SQIVND (reference sequence). In nucleotides, the CDR3 is TGTGCCAGTAGGACCGCGGGAAATCAGCCCCAGCATTTT. It encodes CASRTAGNQPQHF.

This clone was detected once. CDR3 residues: CATSDSGRGYGYTF. The CDR3 DNA reads TGTGCCACCAGTGATTCGGGCAGGGGCTATGGCTACACCTTC. J is TRBJ1-2 and V is TRBV24-1; a weak D match, TRBD1 (6 bases). The ends were cut back, 2 bases at V and 4 bases at J, with 10 bases in the middle. CDR1 is KGHDR, CDR2 SFDVKD, per germline. The CDR3 has 14 amino acids.

The V call is TRBV2, the J call TRBJ1-2; the D gene is possibly TRBD1 (6 bases). Germline V gives CDR1 SNHLY, CDR2 FYNNEI. The CDR3 is made up of 13 amino acids. V gave up 5 bases and J gave up 1 base, with 8 bases separating them. CDR3 protein: CASSLDSNYGYTF. The CDR3 region has the DNA TGTGCCAGCAGTTTGGACAGTAACTATGGCTACACCTTC.

The chain combines TRBV24-1 with TRBJ1-1; D uncertain. Germline CDR1 and CDR2: KGHDR and SFDVKD. V lost 2 bases and J 11 bases, leaving 11 bases between the germline ends. This CDR3 comprises 12 residues. The CDR3 bases are TGTGCCACCAGTGATTCAACCTGGAGGGCTTTCTTT. The encoded protein is CATSDSTWRAFF.

This chain joins TRBV4-2 and TRBJ1-4; TRBD1 aligns across 7 bases. The CDR3 spans 15 residues. With V trimmed by 4 bases and J by 4 bases, 6 bases remained unmatched. Per the germline V gene, CDR1 is LGHNA and CDR2 is YNFKEQ. The CDR3 region has the DNA TGTGCCAGCAGCCTAGAGGGACAGAATAATGAAAAACTGTTTTTT. This encodes CASSLEGQNNEKLFF.

V is TRBV29-1 and J is TRBJ1-2; 12 bases are shared with TRBD1. From germline, CDR1 is SQVTM and CDR2 ANQGSEA. Losses at the gene ends were 5 bases for V and 8 bases for J; bases not matched to a gene: 9. This CDR3 is 14 amino acids long. As DNA, the CDR3 is TGCAGCGTTACGCAGGGGACAGGGGGCTGGGGCTACACCTTC. This sequence encodes CSVTQGTGGWGYTF.

The chain employs TRBV10-2 and TRBJ1-5; a weak D match, TRBD1 (6 bases). Germline values: CDR1 WSHSY, CDR2 SAAADI. V was trimmed by 8 bases and J by 0 bases, leaving 8 bases between them. This CDR3 region has 13 residues. CDR3 in amino acids: CASGDISNQPQHF. As DNA, the CDR3 is TGCGCCAGCGGGGACATTAGCAATCAGCCCCAGCATTTT.

The chain uses TRBV5-1 and TRBJ1-1; weak D call: TRBD1 (5 bases). CDR1 is SGHRS and CDR2 is YFSETQ in the germline V gene. V was clipped by 0 bases and J by 0 bases, with 9 bases between them. This CDR3 is built from 15 residues. CDR3 region: CASSLDGGMNTEAFF. The CDR3 bases are TGCGCCAGCAGCTTGGATGGGGGGATGAACACTGAAGCTTTCTTT.

This CDR3 reads CAWRGLAGANTGELFF. The CDR3 coding sequence is TGTGCCTGGAGGGGCCTGGCGGGAGCGAACACCGGGGAGCTGTTTTTT. The gene calls are TRBV30 and TRBJ2-2; 7 positions match TRBD2. Looked up from germline, CDR1 is GTSNPN and CDR2 is SVGIG (reference sequence). Germline trimming cut 3 bases from V and 0 bases from J; bases unmatched to any gene: 7. The CDR3 totals 16 residues.

The genes are TRBV5-1 and TRBJ2-1, with 11 bases lining up with TRBD2. The V and J ends lost 4 bases and 6 bases, in that order; junction bases with no gene match: 12. The CDR3 is 17 amino acids. Germline loops: CDR1 SGHRS, CDR2 YFSETQ. In nucleotides, the CDR3 is TGCGCCAGCAGCCCGGGGTTAGCGGGAGGGTTGGGCAATGAGCAGTTCTTC. Translating gives CASSPGLAGGLGNEQFF.

The chain uses TRBV27 and TRBJ1-6; no clear D gene. The germline V and J ends were trimmed by 8 bases and 5 bases, with 16 bases remaining between them. Germline-derived CDR1 and CDR2 are MNHEY and SMNVEV (reference sequence). The CDR3 runs 15 residues. CDR3 in amino acids: CASGLYLGNNSPLHF. CDR3 in DNA: TGTGCCAGCGGCCTTTATTTGGGCAATAATTCACCCCTCCACTTT.

The chain links TRBV7-2 to TRBJ2-1, with 10 nucleotides matching TRBD2. Trimming cost V 1 base and J 6 bases; bases outside gene matches: 12. Per germline, CDR1 SGHTA and CDR2 FQGNSA. The CDR3 extends over 18 amino acids. The CDR3 loop reads CASSLGAGLSGRGNEQFF. CDR3 DNA sequence: TGTGCCAGCAGCTTAGGGGCCGGTTTGAGCGGGAGGGGCAATGAGCAGTTCTTC.

V usage is TRBV7-9 and J usage is TRBJ2-7, with TRBD1 as a possible D gene (6 bases). The length of the CDR3 is 14 residues. V lost 6 bases, J lost 6 bases, and 18 bases lay in between. The V gene's germline CDR1 is SEHNR and CDR2 FQNEAQ (reference sequence). The CDR3 region has the DNA TGTGCCAGCAGTGATCAGGGGAGTCTGTTCGAGCAGTACTTC. Protein product: CASSDQGSLFEQYF.

This rearrangement joins TRBV9 to TRBJ2-2; D perhaps matches TRBD2 (5 bases). Per the germline V gene, CDR1 is SGDLS and CDR2 is YYNGEE. V lost 7 bases to trimming and J lost 6 bases, with 16 bases between them. The CDR3 extends over 14 amino acids. CDR3 sequence: CASAWGEEAGELFF. The DNA of the CDR3 is TGTGCCAGCGCTTGGGGAGAAGAGGCCGGGGAGCTGTTTTTT.

CDR3 loop: CASSVKPQGGTGELFF. CDR3 nucleotide sequence: TGTGCCAGCAGTGTAAAGCCCCAGGGTGGAACCGGGGAGCTGTTTTTT. V is TRBV27 and J is TRBJ2-2, with a possible D match to TRBD1 (5 bases). With 5 bases removed from V and 5 bases from J, the gap between germline ends came to 18 bases. Germline values: CDR1 MNHEY, CDR2 SMNVEV (reference sequence). CDR3 length: 16 amino acids.

This sequence joins TRBV19 and TRBJ2-3; TRBD2 matches at 9 bases. CDR1 LNHDA and CDR2 SQIVND come from the germline V gene (reference sequence). The CDR3 sequence is 16 residues long. After removal of 3 bases from V and 5 bases from J, the junction contained 9 bases not matched to a gene. DNA for the CDR3: TGTGCCAGTAGTATCAGGCTAGCGGGATCACAAGATACGCAGTATTTT. Its translation is CASSIRLAGSQDTQYF.

This clone came up a few times. As DNA, the CDR3 is TGTGCCAGCAGCATACCGGGACAGGGGGCTGAAGGCGACTACGAGCAGTACTTC. Amino acids: CASSIPGQGAEGDYEQYF. The V call is TRBV6-7, the J call TRBJ2-7, with 12 positions matching TRBD1. TRBV6-7 is assigned to the ORF class and has an uncertain function. J gave up 3 bases and V 6 bases, and 15 bases lay outside the gene matches. CDR3 length: 18 residues.